This TCR beta chain was observed in a study of blood T cell repertoires in COVID-19. Original analysis: Using reference gene primer amplification, nucleated cell counts were estimated. The method was immunoSEQ multiplex PCR; TCRdb's version includes in-frame clones alone and lacks a portion of them. V and J calls and clone size are given by that table; D and trimming were obtained from the DNA. The sample gives 150,000 to 200,000 clones, roughly 80% of which show up once; 5.2% is in the top ten. The CDR3 has 17 amino acids. CDR1 SEHNR and CDR2 FQNEAQ come from the germline V gene (reference sequence). The V and J ends lost 5 bases and 0 bases, in that order; junction bases with no gene match: 5.

Sequencing input: peripheral blood. The chain has TRBV7-9 and TRBJ2-2; the match to TRBD2 covers 11 bases. The clonotype was recovered from a woman younger than 45 with acute or convalescent COVID-19. The CDR3 region is CASSATSGIANTGELFF. The CDR3 nucleotides are TGTGCCAGCAGCGCGACTAGCGGGATAGCGAACACCGGGGAGCTGTTTTTT.